A single sample is the source of the 16 T cell receptor beta chains below, sequenced in a study of shared clonotypes between healthy human individuals. Sequenced by immunoSEQ multiplex PCR; TCRdb stores in-frame clones only, minus some. The sample yields 1,400,000 or so clones, about 98.5% seen once. The material sequenced was naive CD4+ T cells sorted from blood. The subset here: CD45RA+ positively selected. All receptors derive from a man aged 25-45 years in good health.

This chain joins TRBV25-1 and TRBJ2-1, with D hard to call. Germline assignment: CDR1 MGHDK and CDR2 SYGVNS. V lost 1 base to trimming and J lost 0 bases, with 16 bases between them. This CDR3 contains 18 residues. CDR3 in DNA: TGTGCCAGCAGTGAATTTCCGAGACTTAATTACTCCTACAATGAGCAGTTCTTC. This translates into CASSEFPRLNYSYNEQFF. Variable domain in full (rest from reference TRBV25-1 and TRBJ2-1): EADIYQTPRYLVIGTGKKITLECSQTMGHDKMYWYQQDPGMELHLIHYSYGVNSTEKGDLSSESTVSRIRTEHFPLTLESARPSHTSQYLCASSEFPRLNYSYNEQFFGPGTRLTVL.

The rearrangement joins TRBV9 to TRBJ2-1, with 11 nucleotides matching TRBD2. Germline V gene lookup returns CDR1 SGDLS and CDR2 YYNGEE. The CDR3 has 16 residues. Trimming took 4 bases from V and 6 from J; bases not matched to a gene: 9. The CDR3: CASSNRLAGKSNEQFF. In DNA, the CDR3 is TGTGCCAGCAGCAACCGACTAGCGGGAAAGAGCAATGAGCAGTTCTTC.

The chain combines TRBV7-8 with TRBJ2-3; the match to TRBD2 covers 12 bases. The V and J ends lost 2 bases and 4 bases, in that order; junction bases with no gene match: 10. The CDR3 has 18 residues. The germline CDR1 and CDR2 sequences are SGHVS and FQNEAQ. CDR3 protein: CASSLLQTSGSFPDTQYF. The CDR3 bases are TGTGCCAGCAGCTTATTGCAGACTAGCGGGAGTTTCCCAGATACGCAGTATTTT.

This clone has just one count. This CDR3 is CASSEWEGRSEQYF. In nucleotides, the CDR3 is TGTGCCAGCAGTGAATGGGAGGGACGAAGCGAGCAGTACTTC. This chain links TRBV25-1 with TRBJ2-7; 7 nucleotides agree with TRBD2. V trimming: 1 base; J trimming: 6 bases; junction bases outside the gene matches: 6. The CDR3 extends over 14 amino acids. The V gene's germline CDR1 is MGHDK and CDR2 SYGVNS.

Here the CDR3 reads CASSLAGPETQYF. The CDR3 coding sequence is TGTGCCAGCAGCTTGGCAGGGCCAGAGACCCAGTACTTC. The chain links TRBV5-6 to TRBJ2-5, with D possibly being TRBD1 (5 bases). The V end was cut by 0 bases, the J end by 4 bases, with 7 bases between. The CDR3 contains 13 residues. CDR1 and CDR2 from the germline V gene are SGHDT and YYEEEE.

The chain joins TRBV10-1 to TRBJ2-2; TRBD1 might be the D (6 bases). This CDR3 is 15 amino acids long. Trimming stripped 6 bases from V and 1 base from J, with 12 bases between. The germline gives CDR1 WNHNN, CDR2 SYGVQD (reference sequence). DNA for the CDR3: TGCGCCAGCAGGTCCGGGACAAGGAACACCGGGGAGCTGTTTTTT. Protein sequence: CASRSGTRNTGELFF.

The gene calls are TRBV4-2 and TRBJ2-3; no definite D call. CDR1 LGHNA and CDR2 YNFKEQ come from the germline V gene. Trimming took off 0 bases at V and 1 base at J, with 2 bases between the two ends. There are 13 residues in the CDR3. The CDR3 loop is CASSQDRTDTQYF. CDR3 DNA sequence: TGTGCCAGCAGCCAAGACCGCACAGATACGCAGTATTTT.

This clone was seen once. This sequence joins TRBV5-1 and TRBJ1-2; D is possibly TRBD1 (6 bases). From germline, CDR1 is SGHRS and CDR2 YFSETQ. The CDR3 sequence is 11 residues long. V gave up 7 bases and J gave up 4 bases, with 8 bases separating them. In DNA, the CDR3 is TGCGCCAGCCAGGACAGCTATGGCTACACCTTC. The encoded protein is CASQDSYGYTF.

This clone was observed a single time. The chain carries TRBV12-5 and TRBJ2-3; 9 positions match TRBD1. CDR3 size: 18 residues. Germline trimming cut 0 bases from V and 6 bases from J; bases unmatched to any gene: 13. Germline V gene lookup returns CDR1 LGHNT and CDR2 FRNRAP. CDR3 sequence reads: CASGLVHLGQGLQDTQYF. The CDR3 DNA follows: TGTGCTAGTGGTTTGGTACATCTGGGACAGGGCCTACAGGATACGCAGTATTTT.

The J gene is TRBJ1-1, the V gene TRBV18; TRBD1 matches at 10 bases. Looked up from germline, CDR1 is KGHSH and CDR2 is LQKENI. V gave up 4 bases and J gave up 5 bases; unmatched junction bases: 16. This CDR3 comprises 18 residues. The CDR3 loop reads CASSRRPGTGELGTEAFF. The CDR3 bases are TGTGCCAGCTCACGGAGGCCCGGGACAGGGGAATTGGGAACTGAAGCTTTCTTT.

The rearrangement links TRBV7-8 to TRBJ2-7; the D gene is possibly TRBD1 (5 bases). CDR3 length: 12 amino acids. Trimming took off 5 bases at V and 6 bases at J, with 11 bases between the two ends. The germline gives CDR1 SGHVS, CDR2 FQNEAQ. Here the CDR3 reads CASSQYDSEQYF. In DNA, the CDR3 is TGTGCCAGCAGCCAATACGACAGCGAGCAGTACTTC.

This chain joins TRBV30 and TRBJ1-5; D not certain. CDR3 length: 13 residues. Germline values: CDR1 GTSNPN, CDR2 SVGIG (reference sequence). V was cut by 0 bases and J by 2 bases, with 5 bases left in between. DNA of the CDR3: TGTGCCTGGAGTGTAGATCGCAATCAGCCCCAGCATTTT. Protein: CAWSVDRNQPQHF.

A note on this clone: This sample includes further DNA sequences coding for the same CDR3. This chain's CDR3 is CASSPGLNTEAFF. CDR3 in DNA: TGTGCCAGCTCACCGGGGCTGAACACTGAAGCTTTCTTT. V gene TRBV18 combines with J gene TRBJ1-1; TRBD1 might be the D (5 bases). Germline assignment: CDR1 KGHSH and CDR2 LQKENI. V shed 3 bases and J shed 0 bases, with 5 bases lying between them. This CDR3 region has 13 residues.

CDR3 coding DNA: TGTGCCAGCAGCGCCCAAGAGACCCAGTACTTC. Protein product: CASSAQETQYF. The chain is built from TRBV7-6 and TRBJ2-5; D ambiguous. The CDR3 extends over 11 amino acids. Germline CDR1 and CDR2: SGHVS and FNYEAQ. V shed 5 bases and J shed 1 base, with 2 bases lying between them.

This chain links TRBV7-9 with TRBJ1-1; maybe TRBD1 (5 bases). The CDR3 is 14 amino acids. V lost 5 bases, J lost 7 bases, and 17 bases lay in between. The germline V gene encodes CDR1 SEHNR and CDR2 FQNEAQ (reference sequence). Written as DNA, the CDR3 is TGTGCCAGCAGCCAGGGTCTTGGCCCCTTTGAAGCTTTCTTT. Protein: CASSQGLGPFEAFF. The full variable domain, rest sourced from reference TRBV7-9 and TRBJ1-1, is DTGVSQNPRHKITKRGQNVTFRCDPISEHNRLYWYRQTLGQGPEFLTYFQNEAQLEKSRLLSDRFSAERPKGSFSTLEIQRTEQGDSAMYLCASSQGLGPFEAFFGQGTRLTVV.

V gene TRBV7-9 combines with J gene TRBJ2-2, with D unclear. The CDR3 contains 13 residues. V was clipped by 2 bases and J by 1 base, with 2 bases between them. Germline CDR1 SEHNR, CDR2 FQNEAQ (reference sequence). The CDR3 nucleotides read TGTGCCAGCAGCTTAAAGAACACCGGGGAGCTGTTTTTT. It encodes CASSLKNTGELFF.